These 10 T cell receptor beta chains were sequenced from one sample in a study of blood T cell repertoires in COVID-19. Using immunoSEQ multiplex PCR, the repertoire was profiled, and TCRdb retains in-frame clones only, with some absent. The sample contains 350,000 to 400,000 clones, more than 75% of which appear only once. Sequenced input: PBMCs or T cells enriched from blood (not recorded which). All receptors derive from a man aged 40-55 years in a cohort exposed to, infected with or recovered from COVID-19 (not recorded which).

This chain links TRBV10-1 with TRBJ2-3; perhaps TRBD1 as D (6 bases). The V and J ends lost 3 bases and 1 base respectively, with 11 bases between them. The CDR3 loop spans 15 amino acids. Germline CDR1 WNHNN, CDR2 SYGVQD (reference sequence). This CDR3 reads CASSEQGLRTDTQYF. The CDR3 coding sequence is TGCGCCAGCAGTGAACAGGGCCTACGCACAGATACGCAGTATTTT.

The chain links TRBV4-1 to TRBJ2-7; 7 nucleotides align to TRBD2. Looked up from germline, CDR1 is MGHRA and CDR2 is YSYEKL. CDR3 length: 14 residues. After removal of 3 bases from V and 2 bases from J, the junction contained 4 bases not matched to a gene. The CDR3 DNA follows: TGCGCCAGCAGCCAGCGAAGCGGGACCTACGAGCAGTACTTC. It codes for CASSQRSGTYEQYF.

This chain joins TRBV7-2 and TRBJ2-2; D is possibly TRBD2 (5 bases). CDR3 length equals 16 residues. V was pared by 0 bases and J by 0 bases, with 8 bases between. Germline CDR1 SGHTA, CDR2 FQGNSA. CDR3 residues: CASSLAGATNTGELFF. The CDR3 coding sequence is TGTGCCAGCAGCTTAGCGGGAGCCACGAACACCGGGGAGCTGTTTTTT.

The chain joins TRBV28 to TRBJ1-4; D gene ambiguous. Germline loops: CDR1 MDHEN, CDR2 SYDVKM. The CDR3 length is 14 residues. V was clipped by 5 bases and J by 11 bases, with 18 bases between them. CDR3 sequence (DNA): TGTGCCAGCAGTCCAGGCCGTAGTATGTGGAAACTGTTTTTT. It specifies CASSPGRSMWKLFF.

The chain couples TRBV19 to TRBJ1-2, with 7 nucleotides matching TRBD1. Germline CDR1 reads LNHDA; CDR2 reads SQIVND (reference sequence). The CDR3 is made up of 15 amino acids. After removal of 8 bases from V and 5 bases from J, the junction contained 14 bases not matched to a gene. The CDR3 protein is CASGRDSLTTYGYTF. CDR3 sequence (DNA): TGTGCCAGTGGCCGGGACAGCCTAACAACATATGGCTACACCTTC. The full variable domain, with the rest looked up from reference TRBV19 and TRBJ1-2, is DGGITQSPKYLFRKEGQNVTLSCEQNLNHDAMYWYRQDPGQGLRLIYYSQIVNDFQKGDIAEGYSVSREKKESFPLTVTSAQKNPTAFYLCASGRDSLTTYGYTFGSGTRLTVV.

The chain joins TRBV11-2 to TRBJ1-3; D not certain. CDR1 SGHAT and CDR2 FQNNGV come from the germline V gene. CDR3 length equals 15 residues. Trimming took 1 base from V and 0 from J, leaving 7 bases between them. The CDR3 loop is CASSLAGSSGNTIYF. CDR3 nucleotide sequence: TGTGCCAGCAGCTTAGCTGGTAGCTCTGGAAACACCATATATTTT.

The table lists this clone with a few counts. The chain recombines TRBV27 with TRBJ1-2, with 8 bases identical to TRBD1. CDR1 and CDR2 from the germline V gene are MNHEY and SMNVEV (reference sequence). The CDR3 has 15 residues. The V gene end was trimmed by 2 bases and the J gene end by 8 bases; junction bases not matched to a gene: 10. This CDR3 is CASSLDPDREDGYTF. The DNA of the CDR3 is TGTGCCAGCAGTTTAGATCCGGACAGGGAAGACGGCTACACCTTC.

This clone has just one count. The chain employs TRBV30 and TRBJ2-5, with D possibly matching TRBD1 (8 bases). CDR1 is GTSNPN, CDR2 SVGIG, per germline (reference sequence). The CDR3 consists of 13 residues. The germline V and J ends were trimmed by 2 bases and 5 bases, with 12 bases remaining between them. CDR3: CAWSSGTGETQYF. The CDR3 DNA follows: TGTGCCTGGAGTAGCGGGACAGGCGAGACCCAGTACTTC.

V usage is TRBV28 and J usage is TRBJ2-7; 7 nucleotides align to TRBD1. The V gene end was trimmed by 5 bases and the J gene end by 3 bases; junction bases not matched to a gene: 7. Looked up from germline, CDR1 is MDHEN and CDR2 is SYDVKM. The CDR3 sequence is 14 residues long. The chain's CDR3 is CASSMTGFDYEQYF. The CDR3 DNA sequence: TGTGCCAGCAGTATGACAGGGTTCGACTACGAGCAGTACTTC. Together with reference TRBV28 and TRBJ2-7, the CDR3 gives the full variable domain: DVKVTQSSRYLVKRTGEKVFLECVQDMDHENMFWYRQDPGLGLRLIYFSYDVKMKEKGDIPEGYSVSREKKERFSLILESASTNQTSMYLCASSMTGFDYEQYFGPGTRLTVT.

The rearrangement uses TRBV5-5 and TRBJ1-6; maybe TRBD1 (6 bases). The V end was cut by 5 bases, the J end by 9 bases, with 18 bases between. Germline V gives CDR1 SGHKS, CDR2 YYEKEE (reference sequence). This CDR3 is 15 amino acids long. The CDR3 loop reads CASRPQGNTLSPLHF. CDR3 coding DNA: TGTGCCAGCAGACCCCAGGGGAATACGCTTTCACCCCTCCACTTT.